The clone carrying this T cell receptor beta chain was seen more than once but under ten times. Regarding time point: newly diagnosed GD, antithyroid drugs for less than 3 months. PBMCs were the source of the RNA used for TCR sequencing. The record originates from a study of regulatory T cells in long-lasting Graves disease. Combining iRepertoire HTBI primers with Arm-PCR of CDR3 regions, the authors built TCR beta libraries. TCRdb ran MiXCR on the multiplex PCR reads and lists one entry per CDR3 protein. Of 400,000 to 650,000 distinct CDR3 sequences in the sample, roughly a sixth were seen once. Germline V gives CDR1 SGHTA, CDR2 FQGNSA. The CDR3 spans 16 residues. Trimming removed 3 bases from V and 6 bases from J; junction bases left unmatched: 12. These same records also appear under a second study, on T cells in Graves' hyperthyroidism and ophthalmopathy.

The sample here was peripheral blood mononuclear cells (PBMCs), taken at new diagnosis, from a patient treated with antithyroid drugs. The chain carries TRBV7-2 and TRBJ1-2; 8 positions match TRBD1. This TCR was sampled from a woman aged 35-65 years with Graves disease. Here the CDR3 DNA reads TGTGCCAGCAGCTTCGCTGGGACAGGTAATGTGGATGGCTACACCTTC. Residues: CASSFAGTGNVDGYTF.